The clone carrying this TCR beta chain was seen many times. V was trimmed by 5 bases and J by 0 bases, leaving 8 bases between them. Germline V gene lookup returns CDR1 KGHSH and CDR2 LQKENI. The CDR3 is 14 residues long. The library labeled individual cDNA molecules by adding unique molecular identifiers to them. One entry per CDR3 protein results from TCRdb running MiXCR on the RACE reads. The sample holds tens of thousands of distinct CDR3 sequences, 9.8% seen once. The data belong to a study of human T cells and chemical hapten exposure. The sample's time point: patch test 1, 2 weeks after DPC sensitization. This sample's treatment: therapeutic diphenylcyclopropenone sensitization with weekly scalp DPC.

This sequence joins TRBV18 and TRBJ1-5; unclear D gene. Sequences were derived from whole blood, sampled in connection with sensitization to the hapten diphenylcyclopropenone (DPC). This clonotype was sampled from a woman aged 40-49 years with alopecia areata. Some clones in this sample may be carry-over from other donors' samples. The CDR3 DNA is TGTGCCAGCTCATCAGACCCTAGCAATCAGCCCCAGCATTTT. Amino acids: CASSSDPSNQPQHF. The variable domain in full, completed from reference TRBV18 and TRBJ1-5, reads NAGVMQNPRHLVRRRGQEARLRCSPMKGHSHVYWYRQLPEEGLKFMVYLQKENIIDESGMPKERFSAEFPKEGPSILRIQQVVRGDSAAYFCASSSDPSNQPQHFGDGTRLSIL.